This T cell receptor beta chain emerged from a study of T cells in Graves' hyperthyroidism and ophthalmopathy. V gave up 1 base and J gave up 4 bases, with 10 bases separating them. This CDR3 comprises 15 residues. The germline gives CDR1 SGHAT, CDR2 FQDESV (reference sequence). Researchers took RNA transcripts and amplified the TCR beta CDR3 regions from them. In the first-round RT-PCR of the TCR CDR3, the HTBI primer set was used. TCRdb reanalysed the multiplex PCR reads using MiXCR and keeps one entry per CDR3 protein. The profile shows approximately 690,000 distinct CDR3 sequences, under 25% of them singletons.

The source of this sequence is a man aged 30-40 years with Graves' ophthalmopathy. The V gene is TRBV11-1, the J gene TRBJ2-2; D might be TRBD2 (6 bases). Specimen: blood. The CDR3 bases are TGTGCCAGCAGCTTAGACCCAGCGGGCACCGGGGAGCTGTTTTTT. This gives the protein CASSLDPAGTGELFF. The variable domain in full, with the rest retrieved from reference TRBV11-1 and TRBJ2-2, is EAEVAQSPRYKITEKSQAVAFWCDPISGHATLYWYRQILGQGPELLVQFQDESVVDDSQLPKDRFSAERLKGVDSTLKIQPAELGDSAMYLCASSLDPAGTGELFFGEGSRLTVL.